The rows below give T cell receptor beta chains drawn from one sample of a study of blood T cell repertoires in COVID-19. The protocol was immunoSEQ multiplex PCR, while the TCRdb copy is restricted to in-frame clones and leaves out a portion. The sample shows roughly 100,000 clones, roughly 85% of them seen only once. The specimen sequenced was peripheral blood. These receptors originate from an elderly woman with acute or convalescent COVID-19. Both conserved end residues are part of each CDR3. D genes are given only for firm matches.

V: TRBV5-1
J: TRBJ1-4
D: -
CDR3: CASSLAPGYEKLFF

V: TRBV6-5
J: TRBJ1-2
D: TRBD1
CDR3: CASSYSWDSLTGYTF

V: TRBV29-1
J: TRBJ2-1
D: TRBD2
CDR3: CSVSGTSAYNEQFF

V: TRBV7-9
J: TRBJ2-5
D: TRBD1
CDR3: CASRPQGDVTETQYF

V: TRBV7-2
J: TRBJ1-3
D: -
CDR3: CASSIQVSGNTIYF

V: TRBV18
J: TRBJ2-5
D: -
CDR3: CASSLSTQETQYF

V: TRBV28
J: TRBJ2-3
D: TRBD1
CDR3: CASRPQGVADTQYF

V: TRBV24-1
J: TRBJ2-7
D: TRBD1
CDR3: CATSETGGEEQYF

V: TRBV13
J: TRBJ2-2
D: -
CDR3: CASSQIGDTGELFF

V: TRBV10-3
J: TRBJ1-6
D: -
CDR3: CAISQSSGGNSPLHF

V: TRBV2
J: TRBJ1-5
D: TRBD1
CDR3: CASSGDRFNQPQHF

V: TRBV2
J: TRBJ1-2
D: -
CDR3: CASRGNSGGGYTF

V: TRBV5-1
J: TRBJ1-3
D: TRBD1
CDR3: CASSVTGVNSGNTIYF

V: TRBV28
J: TRBJ2-1
D: TRBD2
CDR3: CATKRAGARNEQFF

V: TRBV7-9
J: TRBJ2-3
D: -
CDR3: CASSLGGWADTQYF

V: TRBV2
J: TRBJ2-1
D: -
CDR3: CASLSSPGEQFF

V: TRBV19
J: TRBJ2-2
D: -
CDR3: CTSRTANTGELFF

V: TRBV25-1
J: TRBJ1-1
D: TRBD1
CDR3: CASSEFPGGRNTEAFF

V: TRBV12-3/TRBV12-4
J: TRBJ2-7
D: TRBD1
CDR3: CASSGQGGGEQYF

V: TRBV3-1/TRBV3-2
J: TRBJ1-2
D: -
CDR3: CASSQGTIQYGYTF

V: TRBV30
J: TRBJ1-3
D: -
CDR3: CAWSATTDPSGNTIYF

V: TRBV2
J: TRBJ2-5
D: TRBD1
CDR3: CASSDRSRGLETQYF

V: TRBV7-2
J: TRBJ1-3
D: -
CDR3: CASSLVHKGNTIYF

V: TRBV3-1/TRBV3-2
J: TRBJ2-1
D: -
CDR3: CASSQDRNEQFF

V: TRBV28
J: TRBJ1-5
D: -
CDR3: CASSWGGRNGQPQHF

V: TRBV5-1
J: TRBJ1-2
D: TRBD1
CDR3: CASSPSGGAEGYTF

V: TRBV11-3
J: TRBJ2-1
D: TRBD1
CDR3: CASSPRQGSYNEQFF

V: TRBV10-1
J: TRBJ1-4
D: -
CDR3: CASSESGMGLGMDSEKLFF